The 12 T cell receptor beta chains given below trace back to one sample, sequenced in a study of cytomegalovirus exposure and HLA in healthy donors. Measured with immunoSEQ multiplex PCR; TCRdb has only the in-frame clones, and not every one. The sample lists 150,000 or so clones, 94% occurring once. Specimen: PBMCs. The source is a man aged 18 to 30 in good health and CMV-seropositive.

The V gene is TRBV11-1, the J gene TRBJ2-3; 9 bases line up with TRBD2. Germline assignment: CDR1 SGHAT and CDR2 FQDESV (reference sequence). The CDR3 is 16 residues long. Trimming took 2 bases from V and 6 from J; bases not matched to a gene: 9. The CDR3 sequence is CASSLRREGPIDTQYF. In nucleotides, the CDR3 is TGTGCCAGCAGCTTAAGGCGGGAGGGCCCGATTGATACGCAGTATTTT.

The chain is built from TRBV25-1 and TRBJ1-3; 12 positions match TRBD1. The CDR3 covers 15 residues. Germline CDR1 reads MGHDK; CDR2 reads SYGVNS. Trimming at V came to 4 bases and at J to 7 bases, leaving 5 bases not matched to a gene. The CDR3, as DNA: TGTGCCAGCAGTGCGGGACAGGGGGCGTGGAACACCATATATTTT. This gives the protein CASSAGQGAWNTIYF.

The rearrangement joins TRBV10-1 to TRBJ1-6; maybe TRBD1 (6 bases). Germline CDR1 reads WNHNN; CDR2 reads SYGVQD (reference sequence). V shed 2 bases and J shed 7 bases, with 9 bases lying between them. The CDR3 covers 14 residues. The chain's CDR3 is CASSETDRNSPLHF. CDR3 coding DNA: TGCGCCAGCAGTGAGACAGACAGGAATTCACCCCTCCACTTT.

The chain joins TRBV27 to TRBJ2-7; 9 bases agree with TRBD2. CDR1 and CDR2 from the germline V gene are MNHEY and SMNVEV (reference sequence). The V gene end was trimmed by 2 bases and the J gene end by 0 bases; junction bases not matched to a gene: 2. The CDR3 spans 15 residues. CDR3 protein: CASSLAGGSSYEQYF. CDR3 bases: TGTGCCAGCAGTTTAGCGGGAGGGAGCTCCTACGAGCAGTACTTC.

The CDR3 is CASSGSTGGASNYGYTF. The CDR3 region has the DNA TGTGCCAGCAGCGGCTCGACAGGGGGCGCGTCAAACTATGGCTACACCTTC. The chain recombines TRBV5-4 with TRBJ1-2, with 10 bases matching TRBD1. The CDR3 covers 17 residues. Germline V gene lookup returns CDR1 SGHNT and CDR2 YYREEE (reference sequence). The V gene end was trimmed by 4 bases and the J gene end by 2 bases; junction bases not matched to a gene: 11.

The chain uses TRBV18 and TRBJ1-1; possibly TRBD1 for D (6 bases). The V gene's germline CDR1 is KGHSH and CDR2 LQKENI. Trimming left V 3 bases short and J 2 bases short, with 10 bases between. The CDR3 extends over 14 amino acids. In DNA, the CDR3 is TGTGCCAGCTCACCTCGGACAGACAACACTGAAGCTTTCTTT. Amino acids: CASSPRTDNTEAFF.

This sequence joins TRBV7-9 and TRBJ2-7; 10 bases map to TRBD1. The germline gives CDR1 SEHNR, CDR2 FQNEAQ (reference sequence). The trim removed 4 bases at V and 3 bases at J, leaving 6 bases unmatched. The CDR3 has 15 amino acids. CDR3 loop: CASSSPGQGIYEQYF. As DNA, the CDR3 is TGTGCCAGCAGCTCCCCGGGACAGGGGATCTACGAGCAGTACTTC.

The V and J genes are TRBV2 and TRBJ2-7; 9 bases fit TRBD1. V shed 5 bases, J shed 7 bases, and the junction held 9 bases outside the gene matches. CDR3 length: 14 residues. The V gene's germline CDR1 is SNHLY and CDR2 FYNNEI. The chain's CDR3 is CASSPGQGPMEQYF. The CDR3 DNA sequence: TGTGCCAGCAGTCCGGGACAGGGACCTATGGAGCAGTACTTC.

The rearrangement uses TRBV29-1 and TRBJ2-7, with a possible D match to TRBD2 (5 bases). Germline CDR1 SQVTM, CDR2 ANQGSEA. The CDR3 contains 15 residues. Trimming cost V 4 bases and J 0 bases, with 16 bases left between them. In DNA, the CDR3 is TGCAGCGTTGGGCCAACGCGGGCTGGCTCCTACGAGCAGTACTTC. Protein product: CSVGPTRAGSYEQYF.

This rearrangement joins TRBV13 to TRBJ1-4; 8 positions agree with TRBD1. This CDR3 region has 16 residues. V shed 4 bases, J shed 1 base, and the junction held 5 bases outside the gene matches. Germline assignment: CDR1 PRHDT and CDR2 FYEKMQ (reference sequence). The CDR3 DNA reads TGTGCCAGCAGCTCCCATACAGGGGGAACTAATGAAAAACTGTTTTTT. Amino acid sequence: CASSSHTGGTNEKLFF.

This rearrangement joins TRBV5-1 to TRBJ2-3; 15 bases agree with TRBD2. CDR3 length: 17 amino acids. V was pared by 4 bases and J by 6 bases, with 9 bases of the junction left unmatched. Germline V gene data show CDR1 as SGHRS and CDR2 as YFSETQ. In DNA, the CDR3 is TGCGCCAGCAGCCTTGGACTAGCGGGAGGGCCGGGTGATACGCAGTATTTT. It codes for CASSLGLAGGPGDTQYF.

The chain uses TRBV28 and TRBJ2-5, with D possibly TRBD2 on 6 matching bases. Germline V gene data show CDR1 as MDHEN and CDR2 as SYDVKM. Trimming took 6 bases from V and 4 from J, leaving 15 bases between them. The CDR3 is 14 amino acids. The CDR3 here is CASSQKGLLETQYF. The CDR3 DNA reads as TGTGCCAGCAGCCAGAAGGGACTTTTAGAGACCCAGTACTTC.